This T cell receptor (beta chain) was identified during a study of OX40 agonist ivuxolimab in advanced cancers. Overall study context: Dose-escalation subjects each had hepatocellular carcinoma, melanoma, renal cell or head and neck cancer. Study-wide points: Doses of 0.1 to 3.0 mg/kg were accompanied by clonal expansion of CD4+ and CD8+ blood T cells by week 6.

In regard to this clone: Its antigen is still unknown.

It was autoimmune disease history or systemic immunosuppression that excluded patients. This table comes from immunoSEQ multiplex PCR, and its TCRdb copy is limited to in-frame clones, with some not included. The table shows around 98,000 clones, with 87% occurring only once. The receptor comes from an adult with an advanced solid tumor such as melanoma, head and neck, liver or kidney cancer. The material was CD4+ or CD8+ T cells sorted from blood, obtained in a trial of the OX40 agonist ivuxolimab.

CDR3 sequence (DNA): TGTGCCAGCAGCTTCGGACAGTTGAACACTGAAGCTTTCTTT. It encodes CASSFGQLNTEAFF. V is TRBV9 and J is TRBJ1-1; TRBD1 is a possible D gene (6 bases). V lost 4 bases, J lost 0 bases, and 10 bases lay in between. Germline-derived CDR1 and CDR2 are SGDLS and YYNGEE. The CDR3 consists of 14 residues.